This TCR beta chain appears in the sequencing data of a study of metastatic and nonmetastatic thyroid tumors. Ahead of thyroid surgery, no patient had received treatment of any kind. The CDR3 is made up of 17 amino acids. The V end lost 1 base, the J end lost 6 bases, and 19 bases lay between the germline ends. The germline CDR1 and CDR2 sequences are SGHRS and YFSETQ. Authors' processing steps: Using the CDR3 differences seen across clinicopathological groups, the authors built a distant-metastasis classifier for papillary thyroid cancer, which was meant to discriminate distant-metastatic patients. TCRdb redid the clone calls on the PCR reads using MiXCR. What appears here as the V and J calls and clone size reflects TCRdb's work, not the paper's. The sample carries 9,500 to 11,000 clones, less than 35% recorded once.

The receptor was derived from a female donor with papillary thyroid cancer or a benign thyroid nodule (not recorded which). Some clones in this sample may be carry-over from other donors' samples. The material sequenced was tumor tissue. The chain couples TRBV5-1 to TRBJ2-2, with D possibly called TRBD1 or TRBD2 (5 bases each). CDR3 DNA sequence: TGCGCCAGCAGCTTGTATCCCGGGACCCCTTCATCCGGGGAGCTGTTTTTT. Its translation: CASSLYPGTPSSGELFF.